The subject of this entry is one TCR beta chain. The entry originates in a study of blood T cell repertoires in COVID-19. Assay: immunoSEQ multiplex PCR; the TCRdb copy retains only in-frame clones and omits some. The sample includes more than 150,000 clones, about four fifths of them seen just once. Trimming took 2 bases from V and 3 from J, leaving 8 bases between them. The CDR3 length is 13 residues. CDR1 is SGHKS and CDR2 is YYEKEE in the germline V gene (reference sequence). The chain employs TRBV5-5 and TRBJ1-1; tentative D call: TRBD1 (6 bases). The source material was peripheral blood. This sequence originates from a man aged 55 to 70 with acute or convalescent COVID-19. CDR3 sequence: CASSLQGDTEAFF. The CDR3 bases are TGTGCCAGCAGCTTACAGGGTGACACTGAAGCTTTCTTT.